Listed below are T cell receptor beta chains from one sample, sequenced in a study of OX40 agonist ivuxolimab in advanced cancers. Sequenced by immunoSEQ multiplex PCR; TCRdb stores in-frame clones only, minus some. The sample has 65,000 to 95,000 clones, around 88% seen once. The material was CD4+ or CD8+ T cells sorted from blood, obtained in a trial of the OX40 agonist ivuxolimab. The source is an adult with an advanced solid tumor such as melanoma, head and neck, liver or kidney cancer. Each CDR3 is given with its conserved first and last residue. Clone sizes are given selectively: once, few, many, or a class where the clone is expanded.

cdr3_aa,v_call,j_call,clone_size
CASSRDRGTDTQYF,TRBV7-3,TRBJ2-3,NA
CASSLNVQSGFSYEQYF,TRBV7-9,TRBJ2-7,few
CASSIQQGGEGYTF,TRBV5-1,TRBJ1-2,NA
CASSSGLEETQYF,TRBV5-4,TRBJ2-5,NA
CASSKQGAYEKLFF,TRBV7-6,TRBJ1-4,NA
CASRGGGSWANVLTF,TRBV7-2,TRBJ2-6,NA
CASSPGTSGRLVTDTQYF,TRBV7-3,TRBJ2-3,NA
CASRSQVQAGNTIYF,TRBV5-5,TRBJ1-3,few
CASTGTDVETQYF,TRBV27,TRBJ2-5,NA
CASKTGTGSSPLHF,TRBV6-1,TRBJ1-6,NA
CASSPHADEKLFF,TRBV6-5,TRBJ1-4,once
CASSLEIFRVANYGYTF,TRBV7-2,TRBJ1-2,NA
CASSSGQNTEAFF,TRBV28,TRBJ1-1,NA
CASSPNPGDTGELFF,TRBV7-7,TRBJ2-2,few
CASTLAARPNSYNEQFF,TRBV11-2,TRBJ2-1,once
CASNKGQAPYEQYF,TRBV6-6,TRBJ2-7,NA
CASSPQLAGGGETQYF,TRBV7-6,TRBJ2-5,NA
CASSFKGARGDYTF,TRBV11-3,TRBJ1-2,NA
CASSGGVGNTEAFF,TRBV18,TRBJ1-1,NA
CASSPYRGLGGELFF,TRBV14,TRBJ2-2,NA
CAWSVQVGAEAFF,TRBV30,TRBJ1-1,NA